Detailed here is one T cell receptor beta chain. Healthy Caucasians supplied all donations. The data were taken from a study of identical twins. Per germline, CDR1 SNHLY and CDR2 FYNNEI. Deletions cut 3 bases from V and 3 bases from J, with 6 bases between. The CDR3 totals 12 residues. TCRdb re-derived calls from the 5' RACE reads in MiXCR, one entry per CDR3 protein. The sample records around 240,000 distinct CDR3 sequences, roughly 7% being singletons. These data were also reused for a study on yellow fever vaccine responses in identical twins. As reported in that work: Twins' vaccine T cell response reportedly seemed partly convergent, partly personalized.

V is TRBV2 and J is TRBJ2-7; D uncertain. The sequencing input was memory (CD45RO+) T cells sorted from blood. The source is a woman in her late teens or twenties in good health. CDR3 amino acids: CASSDRVYEQYF. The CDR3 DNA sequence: TGTGCCAGCAGTGATCGGGTCTACGAGCAGTACTTC. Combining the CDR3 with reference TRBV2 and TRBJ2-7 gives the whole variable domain EPEVTQTPSHQVTQMGQEVILRCVPISNHLYFYWYRQILGQKVEFLVSFYNNEISEKSEIFDDQFSVERPDGSNFTLKIRSTKLEDSAMYFCASSDRVYEQYFGPGTRLTVT.